This T cell receptor beta chain was retrieved from a study of blood T cell repertoires in COVID-19. At the level of the study: T cells, B-cell-depleted T cells, or PBMCs supplied cDNA or gDNA.

The germline V gene encodes CDR1 LGHNA and CDR2 YNFKEQ. V trimming: 1 base; J trimming: 7 bases; junction bases outside the gene matches: 8. CDR3 length: 15 amino acids. The protocol was immunoSEQ multiplex PCR, while the TCRdb copy is restricted to in-frame clones and leaves out a portion. Of approximately 410,000 clones listed, about nine tenths are singletons. Sample: peripheral blood. This rearrangement joins TRBV4-2 to TRBJ2-3; 7 bases align to TRBD2. This receptor was taken from a woman aged 25 to 39 with active or convalescent COVID-19. The CDR3 spells CASSQGGGGSNTQYF. The CDR3 nucleotides read TGTGCCAGCAGCCAAGGCGGGGGAGGGTCAAATACGCAGTATTTT.